This T cell receptor (beta chain) was found in a study of blood T cells in healthy people across ages. The authors ran a second PCR of about 7 to 12 cycles using a sample-barcoded 5' primer and a J-beta primer mix. TCRdb fed the 5' RACE reads into MiXCR, producing one record per CDR3 protein. This repertoire shows around 900,000 distinct CDR3 sequences, roughly 51% found once; its top ten account for over 20%. V dropped 2 bases and J dropped 2; count of bases not matched to a gene: 7. The length of the CDR3 is 16 residues. Germline CDR1 MNHEY, CDR2 SMNVEV (reference sequence). The specimen sequenced was blood. The chain links TRBV27 to TRBJ2-3, with 7 bases identical to TRBD1. The clonotype comes from a woman in her fifties or sixties in good health. The CDR3: CASSLEGTEYTDTQYF. The CDR3 nucleotides are TGTGCCAGCAGTTTAGAAGGGACAGAATACACAGATACGCAGTATTTT.